This is a list of T cell receptor beta chains from one sample in a study of a mutant IDH1 vaccine in newly diagnosed glioma. These receptors have no known antigen. Using immunoSEQ multiplex PCR, the repertoire was profiled, and TCRdb retains in-frame clones only, with some absent. This sample carries under 15,000 clones, roughly 79% of them seen once, and the ten largest clones take about 4%. Material: PBMCs, obtained from a glioma patient whose treatment included an IDH1 peptide vaccine. All receptors derive from a woman in her 40s with glioma. Each CDR3 is given with its conserved first and last residue. Each record gives: V gene, clone size, D gene, J gene, CDR3 length, CDR3 protein, CDR3 DNA. D genes are given only for firm matches. Clone size appears in some rows only: once, few, many, or a class for an expanded clone.

v_call: TRBV25-1; clone_size: few; d_call: TRBD1; j_call: TRBJ1-1; cdr3_length: 17; cdr3_aa: CASSGHQGAIMNTEAFF; cdr3_nt: TGTGCCAGCAGTGGCCACCAGGGGGCCATCATGAACACTGAAGCTTTCTTT
v_call: TRBV9; clone_size: NA; d_call: TRBD2; j_call: TRBJ2-1; cdr3_length: 18; cdr3_aa: CASSVGSGGPNSYNEQFF; cdr3_nt: TGTGCCAGCAGCGTGGGTAGCGGGGGGCCCAACTCCTACAATGAGCAGTTCTTC
v_call: TRBV19; clone_size: NA; d_call: TRBD2; j_call: TRBJ2-3; cdr3_length: 16; cdr3_aa: CASSPLGLAGPDTQYF; cdr3_nt: TGTGCCAGTAGTCCCTTGGGACTAGCGGGCCCAGATACGCAGTATTTT
v_call: TRBV5-1; clone_size: few; d_call: TRBD1; j_call: TRBJ1-2; cdr3_length: 14; cdr3_aa: CASGEGSGTGGYTF; cdr3_nt: TGCGCCAGCGGGGAAGGGTCAGGGACAGGTGGCTACACCTTC
v_call: TRBV4-3; clone_size: NA; d_call: NA; j_call: TRBJ2-1; cdr3_length: 15; cdr3_aa: CASSPILSSYNEQFF; cdr3_nt: TGCGCCAGCAGCCCAATCCTGAGCTCCTACAATGAGCAGTTCTTC
v_call: TRBV7-9; clone_size: NA; d_call: TRBD1; j_call: TRBJ2-1; cdr3_length: 14; cdr3_aa: CASSLGGQGNEQFF; cdr3_nt: TGTGCCAGCAGCTTAGGGGGACAGGGCAATGAGCAGTTCTTC
v_call: TRBV9; clone_size: NA; d_call: NA; j_call: TRBJ1-1; cdr3_length: 16; cdr3_aa: CASSVTPDNLNTEAFF; cdr3_nt: TGTGCCAGCAGCGTAACCCCGGACAATTTAAACACTGAAGCTTTCTTT
v_call: TRBV19; clone_size: NA; d_call: NA; j_call: TRBJ1-2; cdr3_length: 15; cdr3_aa: CASSIVGQPSYGYTF; cdr3_nt: TGTGCCAGTAGTATAGTCGGACAGCCCAGCTATGGCTACACCTTC
v_call: TRBV4-2; clone_size: NA; d_call: TRBD1; j_call: TRBJ2-7; cdr3_length: 16; cdr3_aa: CASTGGTGETFYEQYF; cdr3_nt: TGTGCCAGCACAGGAGGTACAGGGGAAACTTTCTACGAGCAGTACTTC
v_call: TRBV28; clone_size: NA; d_call: NA; j_call: TRBJ1-3; cdr3_length: 14; cdr3_aa: CASSLFSGFHTIYF; cdr3_nt: TGTGCCAGCAGTTTATTCTCGGGGTTCCACACCATATATTTT
v_call: TRBV5-4; clone_size: NA; d_call: TRBD1; j_call: TRBJ1-6; cdr3_length: 15; cdr3_aa: CASSPGQGASSPLHF; cdr3_nt: TGTGCCAGCAGCCCGGGACAGGGGGCGTCTTCACCCCTCCACTTT
v_call: TRBV10-3; clone_size: NA; d_call: TRBD1; j_call: TRBJ1-1; cdr3_length: 16; cdr3_aa: CAIRDRGQALVTEAFF; cdr3_nt: TGTGCCATCAGGGACAGGGGGCAAGCTTTGGTCACTGAAGCTTTCTTT
v_call: TRBV5-4; clone_size: NA; d_call: TRBD2; j_call: TRBJ2-1; cdr3_length: 16; cdr3_aa: CASSQGGLAGSHEQFF; cdr3_nt: TGTGCCAGCAGCCAGGGGGGGCTAGCGGGATCCCATGAGCAGTTCTTC
v_call: TRBV6-1; clone_size: NA; d_call: NA; j_call: TRBJ1-3; cdr3_length: 15; cdr3_aa: CASTAEGNYRNTIYF; cdr3_nt: TGTGCCAGCACCGCAGAGGGGAATTATCGAAACACCATATATTTT
v_call: TRBV29-1; clone_size: NA; d_call: TRBD2; j_call: TRBJ2-1; cdr3_length: 12; cdr3_aa: CSGLAGANEQFF; cdr3_nt: TGCAGCGGACTAGCGGGGGCCAATGAGCAGTTCTTC
v_call: TRBV9; clone_size: few; d_call: NA; j_call: TRBJ2-1; cdr3_length: 15; cdr3_aa: CASSVGLPTYNEQFF; cdr3_nt: TGTGCCAGCAGCGTAGGCCTGCCGACCTACAATGAGCAGTTCTTC
v_call: TRBV9; clone_size: NA; d_call: TRBD1; j_call: TRBJ1-1; cdr3_length: 14; cdr3_aa: CASSPTGGSTEAFF; cdr3_nt: TGTGCCAGCAGCCCGACAGGGGGGAGCACTGAAGCTTTCTTT
v_call: TRBV6-6; clone_size: NA; d_call: NA; j_call: TRBJ1-5; cdr3_length: 16; cdr3_aa: CASSPARGGKDQPQHF; cdr3_nt: TGTGCCAGCAGTCCGGCACGGGGGGGTAAAGATCAGCCCCAGCATTTT
v_call: TRBV28; clone_size: NA; d_call: NA; j_call: TRBJ2-7; cdr3_length: 14; cdr3_aa: CASSLSGLDYEQYF; cdr3_nt: TGTGCCAGCAGTTTATCTGGCCTTGACTACGAGCAGTACTTC
v_call: TRBV27; clone_size: NA; d_call: NA; j_call: TRBJ1-1; cdr3_length: 11; cdr3_aa: CASSSFRGAFF; cdr3_nt: TGTGCCAGCAGTTCGTTCAGAGGGGCTTTCTTT
v_call: TRBV18; clone_size: NA; d_call: NA; j_call: TRBJ1-4; cdr3_length: 14; cdr3_aa: CASSPPTGTGTLFF; cdr3_nt: TGTGCCAGCTCACCACCCACAGGGACGGGAACCCTGTTTTTT
v_call: TRBV5-6; clone_size: NA; d_call: TRBD1; j_call: TRBJ1-2; cdr3_length: 12; cdr3_aa: CASSQQGYGYTF; cdr3_nt: TGTGCCAGCAGCCAACAGGGGTATGGCTACACCTTC
v_call: TRBV5-1; clone_size: NA; d_call: TRBD1; j_call: TRBJ2-3; cdr3_length: 16; cdr3_aa: CASSPLGTGLSDTQYF; cdr3_nt: TGCGCCAGCAGCCCCTTGGGGACAGGGTTGTCGGATACGCAGTATTTT
v_call: TRBV9; clone_size: NA; d_call: TRBD2; j_call: TRBJ2-5; cdr3_length: 15; cdr3_aa: CASSDNGGLMETQYF; cdr3_nt: TGTGCCAGCAGCGATAACGGGGGGTTGATGGAGACCCAGTACTTC
v_call: TRBV4-3; clone_size: NA; d_call: TRBD1; j_call: TRBJ1-1; cdr3_length: 15; cdr3_aa: CASSQDYKGAIEAFF; cdr3_nt: TGCGCCAGCAGCCAAGATTATAAGGGGGCGATTGAAGCTTTCTTT
v_call: TRBV27; clone_size: NA; d_call: TRBD2; j_call: TRBJ2-1; cdr3_length: 16; cdr3_aa: CASSLVLAGGPNEQFF; cdr3_nt: TGTGCCAGCAGTTTGGTCCTAGCGGGAGGGCCGAATGAGCAGTTCTTC
v_call: TRBV28; clone_size: NA; d_call: NA; j_call: TRBJ1-1; cdr3_length: 17; cdr3_aa: CASSLWGSSNQNTEAFF; cdr3_nt: TGTGCCAGCAGTTTATGGGGGTCCTCCAACCAGAACACTGAAGCTTTCTTT
v_call: TRBV7-2; clone_size: NA; d_call: NA; j_call: TRBJ2-3; cdr3_length: 16; cdr3_aa: CASSLEGTAGFDTQYF; cdr3_nt: TGTGCCAGCAGCTTAGAGGGGACCGCGGGTTTTGATACGCAGTATTTT
v_call: TRBV19; clone_size: NA; d_call: TRBD1; j_call: TRBJ2-7; cdr3_length: 15; cdr3_aa: CASSKRQGVGDEQYF; cdr3_nt: TGTGCCAGTAGTAAACGACAGGGGGTTGGTGACGAGCAGTACTTC
v_call: TRBV10-3; clone_size: NA; d_call: NA; j_call: TRBJ1-1; cdr3_length: 15; cdr3_aa: CAISEYWGARTEAFF; cdr3_nt: TGTGCCATCAGTGAATACTGGGGGGCCCGCACTGAAGCTTTCTTT
v_call: TRBV5-1; clone_size: few; d_call: NA; j_call: TRBJ1-4; cdr3_length: 14; cdr3_aa: CASSLTGTNEKLFF; cdr3_nt: TGCGCCAGCAGCTTGACAGGCACTAATGAAAAACTGTTTTTT
v_call: TRBV13; clone_size: NA; d_call: TRBD1; j_call: TRBJ2-1; cdr3_length: 14; cdr3_aa: CASRFRTGGDEQFF; cdr3_nt: TGTGCCAGCAGATTTAGGACAGGGGGGGATGAGCAGTTCTTC